Listed here are 22 T cell receptor beta chains from one sample, sequenced in a study of shared clonotypes between healthy human individuals. The method was immunoSEQ multiplex PCR; TCRdb's version includes in-frame clones alone and lacks a portion of them. This table holds roughly 1,600,000 clones, about 98.5% found once. The specimen was naive CD4+ T cells sorted from blood. Subset indicated: CD45RA+ positively selected. The origin of the receptors is a man between 25 and 39 years old in good health.

This clone is a singleton in its sample. J is TRBJ2-3 and V is TRBV5-4; tentatively, D is TRBD2 (5 bases). The CDR3 extends over 16 amino acids. Germline CDR1 is SGHNT and CDR2 is YYREEE (reference sequence). V was pared by 4 bases and J by 4 bases, with 19 bases between. CDR3: CASSRNEGGGSDTQYF. In DNA form, the CDR3 reads TGTGCCAGCAGCAGGAACGAGGGTGGAGGCTCAGATACGCAGTATTTT.

In the case of this clone: Other nucleotide sequences from this sample produce the same CDR3. The chain carries TRBV28 and TRBJ1-1; 7 nucleotides align to TRBD1. The V gene's germline CDR1 is MDHEN and CDR2 SYDVKM. V was pared by 4 bases and J by 5 bases, with 4 bases of the junction left unmatched. This CDR3 contains 13 residues. The CDR3 spells CASSWAGGTEAFF. The CDR3 DNA reads as TGTGCCAGCAGTTGGGCAGGGGGGACTGAAGCTTTCTTT.

With respect to this clone: Other nucleotide sequences in the sample specify the same CDR3. The CDR3 spells CASRGTDTQYF. DNA for the CDR3: TGTGCCAGCAGAGGGACAGATACGCAGTATTTT. V usage is TRBV28 and J usage is TRBJ2-3; D not certain. V was shortened by 6 bases and J by 3 bases, with 4 bases between the two germline ends. The CDR3 sequence is 11 residues long. CDR1 and CDR2 from the germline V gene are MDHEN and SYDVKM.

The rearrangement uses TRBV7-2 and TRBJ2-7; 7 positions agree with TRBD1. The germline V gene encodes CDR1 SGHTA and CDR2 FQGNSA. The length of the CDR3 is 13 residues. V shed 5 bases, J shed 3 bases, and the junction held 4 bases outside the gene matches. CDR3: CASSPRQGYEQYF. The CDR3 region has the DNA TGTGCCAGCAGCCCAAGACAGGGCTACGAGCAGTACTTC. The whole variable domain, filled in from reference TRBV7-2 and TRBJ2-7, reads GAGVSQSPSNKVTEKGKDVELRCDPISGHTALYWYRQSLGQGLEFLIYFQGNSAPDKSGLPSDRFSAERTGGSVSTLTIQRTQQEDSAVYLCASSPRQGYEQYFGPGTRLTVT.

This clone was detected only a few times. The sample contains more than one DNA sequence encoding this CDR3. V is TRBV19 and J is TRBJ2-6; D is unresolved. V was shortened by 5 bases and J by 0 bases, with 5 bases between the two germline ends. Per the germline V gene, CDR1 is LNHDA and CDR2 is SQIVND (reference sequence). This CDR3 is built from 14 residues. The DNA of the CDR3 is TGTGCCAGTAGTCAAAGCTCTGGGGCCAACGTCCTGACTTTC. Protein: CASSQSSGANVLTF. The complete variable domain, with remaining parts taken from reference TRBV19 and TRBJ2-6, reads DGGITQSPKYLFRKEGQNVTLSCEQNLNHDAMYWYRQDPGQGLRLIYYSQIVNDFQKGDIAEGYSVSREKKESFPLTVTSAQKNPTAFYLCASSQSSGANVLTFGAGSRLTVL.

The J gene is TRBJ2-7, the V gene TRBV7-8, with 9 bases identical to TRBD1. The CDR3 covers 14 residues. Germline V gives CDR1 SGHVS, CDR2 FQNEAQ. After removal of 4 bases from V and 6 bases from J, the junction contained 7 bases not matched to a gene. DNA of the CDR3: TGTGCCAGCAGCTCAAAACAGGGGGCGGGCGAGCAGTACTTC. Translated, it gives CASSSKQGAGEQYF.

V is TRBV5-1 and J is TRBJ2-1; 7 nucleotides match TRBD2. Germline-derived CDR1 and CDR2 are SGHRS and YFSETQ. The CDR3 contains 12 residues. Losses at the gene ends were 3 bases for V and 8 bases for J; bases not matched to a gene: 2. As DNA, the CDR3 is TGCGCCAGCAGCTCCGGGAGGCATGAGCAGTTCTTC. Translated, it gives CASSSGRHEQFF.

V gene TRBV5-1 combines with J gene TRBJ2-2; D is ambiguous. Germline values: CDR1 SGHRS, CDR2 YFSETQ. The ends were cut back, 3 bases at V and 1 base at J, with 7 bases in the middle. The CDR3 runs 14 residues. CDR3 sequence: CASSSSRNTGELFF. CDR3 DNA sequence: TGCGCCAGCAGCTCGTCCCGGAACACCGGGGAGCTGTTTTTT. Complete variable domain (other parts from reference TRBV5-1 and TRBJ2-2): KAGVTQTPRYLIKTRGQQVTLSCSPISGHRSVSWYQQTPGQGLQFLFEYFSETQRNKGNFPGRFSGRQFSNSRSEMNVSTLELGDSALYLCASSSSRNTGELFFGEGSRLTVL.

V is TRBV18 and J is TRBJ1-1; perhaps TRBD1 as D (5 bases). The CDR3 runs 13 residues. With 4 bases removed from V and 0 bases from J, the gap between germline ends came to 6 bases. Germline CDR1 and CDR2: KGHSH and LQKENI. CDR3 protein: CASSQGVNTEAFF. The CDR3 DNA sequence: TGTGCCAGCTCACAAGGGGTGAACACTGAAGCTTTCTTT.

The V and J genes are TRBV29-1 and TRBJ2-5; TRBD1 is a possible D gene (6 bases). CDR1 is SQVTM, CDR2 ANQGSEA, per germline. V dropped 6 bases and J dropped 4 bases, with 18 bases sitting between them. This CDR3 comprises 14 residues. The CDR3 DNA reads TGCAGCGTCCCTAAAACCCAGGGGATAGAGACCCAGTACTTC. Translated, it gives CSVPKTQGIETQYF.

The rearrangement uses TRBV7-9 and TRBJ1-1; the match to TRBD1 covers 8 bases. V was pared by 5 bases and J by 7 bases, with 9 bases of the junction left unmatched. The CDR3 runs to 14 residues. Per the germline V gene, CDR1 is SEHNR and CDR2 is FQNEAQ (reference sequence). The CDR3: CASSQDRDALEAFF. DNA for the CDR3: TGTGCCAGCAGCCAGGACAGGGACGCACTTGAAGCTTTCTTT.

This rearrangement joins TRBV28 to TRBJ2-5; the match to TRBD2 covers 10 bases. This CDR3 contains 16 residues. With 4 bases clipped from V and 3 bases from J, the junction kept 8 bases outside the gene matches. CDR1 is MDHEN, CDR2 SYDVKM, per germline. CDR3 sequence reads: CASSWTNGLAEETQYF. The CDR3 region has the DNA TGTGCCAGCAGTTGGACGAACGGACTAGCGGAAGAGACCCAGTACTTC.

The chain combines TRBV9 with TRBJ2-1, with D maybe TRBD2 (6 bases). Deletions cut 2 bases from V and 0 bases from J, with 24 bases between. The CDR3 extends over 20 amino acids. Germline loops: CDR1 SGDLS, CDR2 YYNGEE. Here the CDR3 DNA reads TGTGCCAGCAGCGTGGGTGGGTGGGGGAGGCACCCTAGCTCCTACAATGAGCAGTTCTTC. It codes for CASSVGGWGRHPSSYNEQFF.

This chain joins TRBV4-1 and TRBJ2-7; D gene ambiguous. Germline V gene lookup returns CDR1 MGHRA and CDR2 YSYEKL. This CDR3 contains 11 residues. V was shortened by 1 base and J by 5 bases, with 3 bases between the two germline ends. CDR3 coding DNA: TGCGCCAGCAGCCAAGGCCACGAGCAGTACTTC. This gives the protein CASSQGHEQYF.

J is TRBJ2-7 and V is TRBV9; D possibly uses TRBD1 or TRBD2 (5 bases each). Germline CDR1 and CDR2: SGDLS and YYNGEE. Trimming removed 4 bases from V and 3 bases from J, with 17 bases in between. There are 15 residues in the CDR3. The CDR3 DNA reads TGTGCCAGCAGCACTCCGGGACGGGATGGCTACGAGCAGTACTTC. This encodes CASSTPGRDGYEQYF.

The rearrangement uses TRBV6-5 and TRBJ2-7, with 7 positions matching TRBD1. This CDR3 region has 15 residues. Trimming removed 2 bases from V and 6 bases from J; junction bases left unmatched: 10. Germline V CDR1 and CDR2: MNHEY, SVGAGI. CDR3 sequence reads: CASSYTLQGFAEQYF. Written as DNA, the CDR3 is TGTGCCAGCAGTTACACATTACAGGGGTTTGCCGAGCAGTACTTC.

The chain recombines TRBV7-2 with TRBJ1-1; D not resolved. Trimming pared 2 bases from V and 1 base from J, leaving 14 bases between. Germline values: CDR1 SGHTA, CDR2 FQGNSA. This CDR3 has 16 residues. This chain's CDR3 is CASSLLWVGSNTEAFF. CDR3 DNA sequence: TGTGCCAGCAGCTTATTGTGGGTTGGGTCGAACACTGAAGCTTTCTTT.

The V gene is TRBV6-4, the J gene TRBJ2-1; a possible D gene is TRBD2 (6 bases). V was pared by 0 bases and J by 3 bases, with 15 bases between. The germline V gene encodes CDR1 MRHNA and CDR2 SNTAGT. The CDR3 consists of 17 residues. CDR3 bases: TGTGCCAGCAGTGACTCTTTCGGGAGTGGGGTCTACAATGAGCAGTTCTTC. It specifies CASSDSFGSGVYNEQFF.

CDR3 protein: CASRGLAGETTDTQYF. The CDR3 DNA sequence: TGTGCCAGCCGTGGACTAGCGGGAGAGACCACAGATACGCAGTATTTT. The chain employs TRBV5-6 and TRBJ2-3; 13 nucleotides agree with TRBD2. Trimming at V came to 7 bases and at J to 2 bases, leaving 7 bases not matched to a gene. Germline V gene data show CDR1 as SGHDT and CDR2 as YYEEEE. The CDR3 extends over 16 amino acids. The full variable domain, with the rest looked up from reference TRBV5-6 and TRBJ2-3, is DAGVTQSPTHLIKTRGQQVTLRCSPKSGHDTVSWYQQALGQGPQFIFQYYEEEERQRGNFPDRFSGHQFPNYSSELNVNALLLGDSALYLCASRGLAGETTDTQYFGPGTRLTVL.

The V gene is TRBV15, the J gene TRBJ2-7; D might be TRBD1 (5 bases). V lost 1 base to trimming and J lost 0 bases, with 10 bases between them. CDR1 LNHNV and CDR2 YYDKDF come from the germline V gene (reference sequence). The CDR3 runs to 15 residues. The CDR3 spells CATSRGRTNSYEQYF. CDR3 coding DNA: TGTGCCACCAGCAGAGGACGGACAAACTCCTACGAGCAGTACTTC.

The V and J genes are TRBV30 and TRBJ2-5, with D tentatively TRBD1 (5 bases). Germline CDR1 and CDR2: GTSNPN and SVGIG (reference sequence). The CDR3 is made up of 14 amino acids. Trimming removed 0 bases from V and 5 bases from J, with 13 bases in between. The CDR3 nucleotides read TGTGCCTGGAGTGTACGCAGGGCCGCTGAGACCCAGTACTTC. Amino acids: CAWSVRRAAETQYF.

The chain carries TRBV7-2 and TRBJ1-3, with no clear D. The germline CDR1 and CDR2 sequences are SGHTA and FQGNSA. Deletions cut 2 bases from V and 1 base from J, with 6 bases between. This CDR3 has 14 residues. CDR3 amino acids: CASSLTRSGNTIYF. The CDR3 DNA is TGTGCCAGCAGCTTAACGCGATCTGGAAACACCATATATTTT.